This T cell receptor beta chain was found in a study of beta chain features in type 1 diabetes (dated by TCRdb to the late 2010s). With respect to the entire study: Mean age, gender distribution, total cell number and subset yield did not differ between patients and healthy donors. Regulatory and stem cell-like memory subsets were obtained from only 8 patients and roughly 8 healthy donors, while naive and central memory subsets were obtained from all 30 or so donors. The study compared the TCRB repertoires of sorted circulating CD4+ T cell subsets in recently diagnosed type 1 diabetes patients with those in matched healthy donors. A total of 107,917,701 sorted cells were examined across all samples, and RNA yield correlated strongly with the number of cells per subset.

What the research found in general, with its limitations: PCR might favor shorter templates, but patient and control samples were amplified and corrected together, so any skew would affect both groups equally. At VDJ recombination sites, patients with type 1 diabetes made fewer insertions and deleted more nucleotides, a pattern implying thymic rearrangement abnormalities. Because cDNA was sequenced instead of genomic DNA, activated cells with high expression could be over-represented, although the groups did not differ in activation or CD3 levels. A moderate but significant shortening of TCRB CDR3 length was observed in type 1 diabetes patients in all four CD4+ subsets. Because the HLA sub-analyses included only small numbers of individuals, any influence of HLA type on TCRB rearrangement was left unresolved. The naive, central memory and regulatory TCRB repertoires appeared to resemble one another more closely among patients than among healthy donors.

As for this clone: There is no known antigen for this receptor. No much larger clone is present one base from it, and per-base qualities are unavailable.

Each donor gave one peripheral blood draw, averaging approximately 120 mL, which was collected into heparinised tubes. A BD FACSAria II and a panel including CD45RO, CCR7, CD25, CD127, CD95 and CD27 were used to sort naive, central memory, regulatory and stem cell-like memory CD4+ T cells. Every sorted population had a purity above 98%. Right away, PBMCs were isolated by Lymphoprep density gradient centrifugation and were stained directly, with no culture step. To minimize batch effects, samples were stained and sorted in pairs, one healthy donor with one patient per experiment. V loses 3 bases, J loses 8 bases, and the germline ends lie 14 bases apart. The CDR3 has 14 amino acids, counting the end cysteine and phenylalanine. Only the CDR3 part of the read is kept: 42 bases, read in frame from the first base. In the germline V gene, CDR1 corresponds to MNHEY and CDR2 to SVGAGI. The entire isolated RNA was reverse transcribed using the High Capacity cDNA Reverse Transcription Kit, and thus expressed TCRB transcripts were sequenced. Naive, central memory and regulatory T cell samples underwent deep immunoSEQ sequencing, averaging approximately 3.5 million total reads per sample. Sorted cells were lysed in RLT buffer and RNA was extracted with DNase-treated RNeasy Micro or Mini kits, depending on cell number. Each cell subset was processed on its own to prevent cross-contamination, while patient and healthy donor samples were processed together. Using the immunoSEQ multiplex PCR, TCRB sequences were amplified from cDNA into 87-bp fragments spanning the CDR3 region. The amplicons were sequenced using the Illumina HiSeq platform. The study's own analysis went as follows. Synthetic template baselines were used to correct PCR bias computationally, reads within Hamming distance 2 were collapsed, and singletons that could not be merged were discarded. Reads were aligned to IMGT to assign V, D and J genes, CDR3 length, and insertions or deletions at six rearrangement sites. Within each subset, clonotype counts were normalized to the number of sorted cells before true diversity and Gini coefficients were calculated with the tcR R package. Repertoire sharing was quantified using the overlap coefficient calculated on TCRB nucleotide sequences. Out-of-frame TCRB sequences from naive cells were analyzed as a proxy for the pre-selection repertoire. Held by TCRdb, this immuneACCESS table contains in-frame sequences only and omits some clones. Under half of the omission traces to an unresolved V gene where checked; the cause of the rest is unknown. D and trimming come from the DNA, and the V and J calls and clone size come from that table. Across this sample there are over 700,000 clones, with 17% seen only once. The ten largest clones take up about 0.02% of the sample.

The sample comprised naive CD4+ T cells from blood. The label giving this sample's cell subset or site can be read as: true naive CD4+ T cells. This receptor was identified in a woman between 18 and 29 years old in good health. This chain is built from TRBV6-5 and TRBJ2-1; the D gene is possibly TRBD2, with 6 bases matching. The nucleotide sequence reads TGTGCCAGCAGTTATCTACTAGCTTCGGATGAGCAGTTCTTC. It specifies CASSYLLASDEQFF.